These 5 T cell receptor beta chains were all obtained from the same sample, sequenced in a study of shared T cell receptors in the human thymus. TCRdb's table, derived via immunoSEQ multiplex PCR, lists solely in-frame clones and lacks some. The data show some 700,000 clones, with roughly 85% seen just once and 0.008% to 0.011% held by the top ten. This sample also belongs to another study, concerning human thymus T cells.

Sequencing was performed on thymocytes. The receptor source for this set is a girl less than two years old with a congenital heart defect.

The CDR3 spells CASSSADSPGDQPQHF. CDR3 nucleotide sequence: TGTGCCAGCAGTTCCGCTGACAGCCCTGGAGATCAGCCCCAGCATTTT. The V gene is TRBV6-6, the J gene TRBJ1-5, with D possibly matching TRBD1 (5 bases). Trimming removed 4 bases at V and 5 bases at J, with 18 bases between. The CDR3 has 16 amino acids. The germline V gene encodes CDR1 MNHNY and CDR2 SVGAGI (reference sequence).

V is TRBV6-5 and J is TRBJ2-3; the D gene is possibly TRBD2 (5 bases). Trimming shortened V by 2 bases and J by 5 bases, and 14 bases separated the two germline ends. The CDR3 runs 15 residues. Germline V CDR1 and CDR2: MNHEY, SVGAGI. CDR3 region: CASSYEREIGDTQYF. The CDR3 DNA is TGTGCCAGCAGTTACGAAAGGGAGATAGGAGATACGCAGTATTTT.

The J gene is TRBJ2-3, the V gene TRBV9; 7 bases line up with TRBD2. Trimming cost V 3 bases and J 6 bases; bases outside gene matches: 16. Germline values: CDR1 SGDLS, CDR2 YYNGEE. CDR3 length equals 17 residues. CDR3 residues: CASSAGLPTSREDTQYF. CDR3 nucleotides: TGTGCCAGCAGCGCGGGACTACCGACCTCGAGGGAGGATACGCAGTATTTT.

Written as DNA, the CDR3 is TGCGCCAGCAGCTTGGCCCGGACTTATTCACCCCTCCACTTT. Translating it yields CASSLARTYSPLHF. The V gene is TRBV5-1, the J gene TRBJ1-6, with D uncertain. CDR3 size: 14 residues. Germline V CDR1 and CDR2: SGHRS, YFSETQ. V was shortened by 0 bases and J by 8 bases, with 9 bases between the two germline ends.

The genes are TRBV5-8 and TRBJ2-3, with 8 bases that match TRBD1. The trim removed 9 bases at V and 2 bases at J, leaving 8 bases unmatched. The germline V gene encodes CDR1 SGHTS and CDR2 YDEGEE. The CDR3 extends over 14 amino acids. The CDR3 nucleotides are TGTGCCACCGGAGGGGGACAGGTCACAGATACGCAGTATTTT. Translated: CATGGGQVTDTQYF.